The 13 T cell receptor beta chains in this list originate from one sample, sequenced in a study of molecular identifiers for immune sequencing clone quantification. TCRdb independently ran MiXCR on the PCR reads; one entry per CDR3 protein. Here the sample spans about 36,000 distinct CDR3 sequences, roughly 20% being singletons. Specimen: naive CD8+ T cells from blood, with Jurkat cell RNA spiked in. Subset specified: FACS-sorted CD8+CD4-CCR7+CD45RA+ naive T cells. These receptors came from a human donor in good health. Some libraries in this study had Jurkat cell RNA spiked in.

This clonotype was seen at least ten times. The chain uses TRBV2 and TRBJ2-2; D not certain. Germline V gene lookup returns CDR1 SNHLY and CDR2 FYNNEI. This CDR3 is built from 12 residues. Trimming removed 1 base from V and 4 bases from J, with 1 base in between. For the CDR3, the DNA is TGTGCCAGCAGTGAAGGCACCGGGGAGCTGTTTTTT. Translating it yields CASSEGTGELFF.

Details on this clonotype: A clone one base away is much larger, so this may be a read error. The conserved phenylalanine or tryptophan is not found at the CDR3 terminus, so this likely reflects a read error. The chain links TRBV9 to TRBJ2-5, with 10 bases matching TRBD2. Germline-derived CDR1 and CDR2 are SGDLS and YYNGEE. Trimming at V came to 3 bases and at J to 2 bases, leaving 10 bases not matched to a gene. This CDR3 is 17 amino acids long. CDR3 sequence: CASSEGEAGGVQETQYL. CDR3 DNA sequence: TGTGCCAGCAGCGAGGGGGAAGCGGGAGGGGTTCAAGAGACCCAGTACCTC.

This clonotype occurred a few times. The CDR3 bases are TGTGCCAGCAGCGGGCGTCCCGGGGAGCTGTTTTTT. As protein: CASSGRPGELFF. This sequence joins TRBV9 and TRBJ2-2, with D unclear. Germline V CDR1 and CDR2: SGDLS, YYNGEE. The CDR3 length is 12 residues. Trimming pared 3 bases from V and 6 bases from J, leaving 6 bases between.

There are a few counts of this clonotype. This chain links TRBV29-1 with TRBJ2-7; possible D gene TRBD2, 6 bases. Germline V CDR1 and CDR2: SQVTM, ANQGSEA. The CDR3 is made up of 15 amino acids. Trimming cost V 3 bases and J 1 base, with 16 bases left between them. CDR3 sequence reads: CSVDKGGQGSYEQYF. The CDR3 nucleotides are TGCAGCGTTGATAAGGGAGGTCAAGGGTCCTACGAGCAGTACTTC.

In this sample, this clonotype turned up many times. The J gene is TRBJ2-1, the V gene TRBV20-1; 11 bases are shared with TRBD2. J gave up 7 bases and V 0 bases, and 11 bases lay outside the gene matches. CDR1 is DFQATT, CDR2 SNEGSKA, per germline (reference sequence). The CDR3 is made up of 17 amino acids. The CDR3 DNA reads TGCAGTGCTAGAGATCAAGTACTAGCGGGAGTGTTTAATGAGCAGTTCTTC. Translation: CSARDQVLAGVFNEQFF.

At least ten counts were recorded for this clonotype. This chain links TRBV7-9 with TRBJ2-3, with D perhaps assigned TRBD1 or TRBD2 (6 bases each). Germline-derived CDR1 and CDR2 are SEHNR and FQNEAQ (reference sequence). The CDR3 is 14 amino acids. Trimming shortened V by 0 bases and J by 14 bases, and 18 bases separated the two germline ends. The CDR3 DNA sequence: TGTGCCAGCAGCTTAGCGGATCAGGGGACTGAGGGGTATTTT. This gives the protein CASSLADQGTEGYF.

There are many counts of this clonotype. V is TRBV9 and J is TRBJ2-7; D gene uncertain. V was clipped by 0 bases and J by 2 bases, with 9 bases between them. CDR1 SGDLS and CDR2 YYNGEE come from the germline V gene. This CDR3 is 14 amino acids long. CDR3 bases: TGTGCCAGCAGCGTAGGTTCCTTCCCCTACGAGCAGTACTTC. Encoded protein: CASSVGSFPYEQYF.

In its sample, this clonotype was seen many times. The rearrangement links TRBV6-1 to TRBJ2-1; possibly TRBD1 for D (6 bases). Germline-derived CDR1 and CDR2 are MNHNS and SASEGT. CDR3 length: 14 residues. Trimming removed 7 bases at V and 8 bases at J, with 18 bases between. The CDR3 coding sequence is TGTGCCAGCAAACCTGTGGGGGCACAAGATGAGCAGTTCTTC. Protein: CASKPVGAQDEQFF.

In its sample, this clonotype was seen many times. The rearrangement links TRBV27 to TRBJ2-7; D is unresolved. There are 13 residues in the CDR3. V was clipped by 2 bases and J by 3 bases, with 8 bases between them. Germline values: CDR1 MNHEY, CDR2 SMNVEV (reference sequence). CDR3 amino acids: CASSLSPDYEQYF. The CDR3, as DNA: TGTGCCAGCAGTTTAAGTCCAGACTACGAGCAGTACTTC.

This clonotype was detected ten times or more. This chain links TRBV4-1 with TRBJ2-5; no definite D call. V was shortened by 0 bases and J by 4 bases, with 9 bases between the two germline ends. CDR1 is MGHRA, CDR2 YSYEKL, per germline. CDR3 length: 14 residues. CDR3 protein: CASSQEPRGETQYF. In DNA, the CDR3 is TGCGCCAGCAGCCAAGAGCCCAGAGGAGAGACCCAGTACTTC.

There are a few counts of this clonotype. The chain combines TRBV19 with TRBJ2-5; possibly TRBD1 or TRBD2 for D (5 bases each). This CDR3 has 14 amino acids. Trimming cost V 3 bases and J 1 base, with 9 bases left between them. Germline loops: CDR1 LNHDA, CDR2 SQIVND (reference sequence). CDR3 residues: CASSIPGSQETQYF. CDR3 sequence (DNA): TGTGCCAGTAGTATCCCAGGGAGCCAAGAGACCCAGTACTTC. Based on the CDR3 plus reference TRBV19 and TRBJ2-5, the full variable domain is DGGITQSPKYLFRKEGQNVTLSCEQNLNHDAMYWYRQDPGQGLRLIYYSQIVNDFQKGDIAEGYSVSREKKESFPLTVTSAQKNPTAFYLCASSIPGSQETQYFGPGTRLLVL.

The chain has TRBV19 and TRBJ2-7; 8 bases align to TRBD2. J lost 7 bases, V lost 0 bases, and 8 bases had no gene match. Looked up from germline, CDR1 is LNHDA and CDR2 is SQIVND (reference sequence). The CDR3 loop spans 15 amino acids. The CDR3 here is CASSIDPSGRLEQYF. In DNA, the CDR3 is TGTGCCAGTAGTATAGATCCGAGCGGGAGACTTGAGCAGTACTTC.

The V gene is TRBV7-2, the J gene TRBJ2-7; D might be TRBD1 or TRBD2, each matching 5 bases. Trimming removed 2 bases at V and 3 bases at J, with 11 bases between. The germline V gene encodes CDR1 SGHTA and CDR2 FQGNSA. This CDR3 comprises 14 residues. The CDR3 spells CASSLRGPLYEQYF. In nucleotides, the CDR3 is TGTGCCAGCAGCTTAAGGGGACCTCTCTACGAGCAGTACTTC. The complete variable domain, with remaining parts taken from reference TRBV7-2 and TRBJ2-7, reads GAGVSQSPSNKVTEKGKDVELRCDPISGHTALYWYRQSLGQGLEFLIYFQGNSAPDKSGLPSDRFSAERTGGSVSTLTIQRTQQEDSAVYLCASSLRGPLYEQYFGPGTRLTVT.